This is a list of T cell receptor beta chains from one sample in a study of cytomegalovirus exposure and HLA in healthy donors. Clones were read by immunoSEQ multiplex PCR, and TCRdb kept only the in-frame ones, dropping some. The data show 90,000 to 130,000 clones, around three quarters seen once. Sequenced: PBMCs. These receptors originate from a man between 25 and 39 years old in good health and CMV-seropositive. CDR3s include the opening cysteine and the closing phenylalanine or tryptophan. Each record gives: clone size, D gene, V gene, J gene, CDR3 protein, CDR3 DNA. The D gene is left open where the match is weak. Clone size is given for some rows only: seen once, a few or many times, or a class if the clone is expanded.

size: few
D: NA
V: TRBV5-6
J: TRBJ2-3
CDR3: CASSLGLGTDTQYF
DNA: TGTGCCAGCAGCTTGGGGCTTGGCACAGATACGCAGTATTTT

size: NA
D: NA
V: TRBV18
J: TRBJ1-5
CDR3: CASSVQGSQPQHF
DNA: TGTGCCAGCTCAGTACAGGGATCCCAGCCCCAGCATTTT

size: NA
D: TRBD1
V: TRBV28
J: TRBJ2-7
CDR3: CASSLTGTGNYEQYF
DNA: TGTGCCAGCAGTCTGACAGGGACGGGGAACTACGAGCAGTACTTC

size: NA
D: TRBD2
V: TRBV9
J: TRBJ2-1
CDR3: CASSGLAGGQNEQFF
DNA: TGTGCCAGCAGCGGACTAGCGGGGGGCCAGAATGAGCAGTTCTTC

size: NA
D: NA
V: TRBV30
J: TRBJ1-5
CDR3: CAWSEYGGLVLQPQHF
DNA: TGTGCCTGGAGTGAATACGGTGGACTGGTCCTACAGCCCCAGCATTTT

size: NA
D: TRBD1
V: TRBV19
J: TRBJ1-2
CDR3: CASSWDRLNYGYTF
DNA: TGTGCCAGTAGTTGGGACAGGCTAAACTATGGCTACACCTTC

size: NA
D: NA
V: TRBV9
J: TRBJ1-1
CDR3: CASSVEDYSEAFF
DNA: TGTGCCAGCAGCGTAGAGGACTATAGTGAAGCTTTCTTT

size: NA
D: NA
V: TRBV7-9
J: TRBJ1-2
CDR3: CASSLDGQGYPYGYTF
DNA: TGTGCCAGCAGCTTAGATGGGCAGGGCTACCCTTATGGCTACACCTTC

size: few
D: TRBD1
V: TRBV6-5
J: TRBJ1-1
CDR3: CASSPWTGEAFF
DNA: TGTGCCAGCAGTCCCTGGACAGGTGAAGCTTTCTTT

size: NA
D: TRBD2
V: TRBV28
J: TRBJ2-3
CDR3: CATSSGGSDTQYF
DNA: TGTGCCACCTCCAGCGGGGGTTCAGATACGCAGTATTTT

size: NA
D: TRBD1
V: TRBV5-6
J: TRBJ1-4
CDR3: CASSGTGIYEKLFF
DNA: TGTGCCAGCAGTGGGACAGGGATTTATGAAAAACTGTTTTTT

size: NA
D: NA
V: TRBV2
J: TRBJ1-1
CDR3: CASSERGAGAVNTEAFF
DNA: TGTGCCAGCAGTGAAAGGGGAGCAGGGGCGGTGAACACTGAAGCTTTCTTT

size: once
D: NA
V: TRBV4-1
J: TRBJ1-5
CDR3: CASNLWEGSGQPQHF
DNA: TGCGCCAGCAACTTATGGGAGGGGTCGGGTCAGCCCCAGCATTTT

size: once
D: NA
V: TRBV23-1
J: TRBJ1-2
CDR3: CASTTRGHYGYTF
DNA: TGCGCCAGCACCACACGGGGTCACTATGGCTACACCTTC

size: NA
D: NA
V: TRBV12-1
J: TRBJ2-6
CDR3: CASSTRGSAESGANVLTF
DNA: TGTGCCAGCAGCACCCGTGGTAGCGCTGAATCTGGGGCCAACGTCCTGACTTTC

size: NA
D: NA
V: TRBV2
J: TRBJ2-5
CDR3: CASSDPAFGGASGETQYF
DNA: TGTGCCAGCAGTGACCCCGCTTTTGGCGGGGCCTCCGGGGAGACCCAGTACTTC

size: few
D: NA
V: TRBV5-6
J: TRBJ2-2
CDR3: CASSLTQGIFTGELFF
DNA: TGTGCCAGCAGCTTGACTCAGGGTATTTTTACCGGGGAGCTGTTTTTT

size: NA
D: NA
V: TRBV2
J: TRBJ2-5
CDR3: CASIRGSQETQYF
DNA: TGTGCCAGCATACGGGGGTCGCAAGAGACCCAGTACTTC

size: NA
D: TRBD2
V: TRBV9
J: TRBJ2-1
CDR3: CASSARGVTYNEQFF
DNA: TGTGCCAGCAGCGCACGGGGGGTTACCTACAATGAGCAGTTCTTC

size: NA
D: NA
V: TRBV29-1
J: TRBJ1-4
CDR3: CSVASGERLFF
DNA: TGCAGCGTCGCCTCGGGGGAGCGACTGTTTTTT

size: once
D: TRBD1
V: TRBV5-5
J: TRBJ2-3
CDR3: CASSLDRGLVDTQYF
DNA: TGTGCCAGCAGCTTGGACAGGGGGCTCGTGGATACGCAGTATTTT

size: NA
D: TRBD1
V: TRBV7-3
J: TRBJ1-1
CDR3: CASRNPGQGTVSEAFF
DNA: TGTGCCAGCAGAAATCCGGGACAGGGGACGGTCTCTGAAGCTTTCTTT

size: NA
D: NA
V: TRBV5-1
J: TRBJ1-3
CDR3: CASSPRQADSGNTIYF
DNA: TGCGCCAGCAGCCCCCGACAGGCAGACTCTGGAAACACCATATATTTT

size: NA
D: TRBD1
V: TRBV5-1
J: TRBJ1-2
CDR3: CASSLTVTRQGAYYGYTF
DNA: TGCGCCAGCAGCTTAACGGTGACCCGACAGGGGGCGTACTATGGCTACACCTTC

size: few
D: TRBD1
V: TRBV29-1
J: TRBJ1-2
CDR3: CSVEDRADGTGRGYTF
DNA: TGCAGCGTTGAAGATCGAGCCGACGGGACAGGGCGTGGCTACACCTTC

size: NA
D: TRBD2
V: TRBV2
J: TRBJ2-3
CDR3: CASSERPSGGTSTDTQYF
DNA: TGTGCCAGCAGTGAACGGCCTAGCGGGGGGACTAGCACAGATACGCAGTATTTT

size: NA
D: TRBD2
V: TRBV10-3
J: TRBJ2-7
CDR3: CATLGLVTYEQYF
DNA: TGTGCCACCTTGGGACTAGTCACTTACGAGCAGTACTTC

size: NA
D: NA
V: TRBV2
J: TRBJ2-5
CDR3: CASTGGDRETQYF
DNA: TGTGCCAGCACAGGAGGGGACCGAGAGACCCAGTACTTC

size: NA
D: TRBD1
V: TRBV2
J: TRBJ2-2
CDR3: CASSPQGAGELFF
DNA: TGTGCCAGCAGTCCCCAGGGGGCCGGGGAGCTGTTTTTT

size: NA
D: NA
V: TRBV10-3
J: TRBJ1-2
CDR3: CAISEPRGPRGYTF
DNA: TGTGCCATCAGTGAGCCCAGGGGTCCTCGTGGCTACACCTTC

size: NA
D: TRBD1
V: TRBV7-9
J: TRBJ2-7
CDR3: CASRPLDRGVEQYF
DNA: TGTGCCAGCAGACCACTCGACAGGGGGGTTGAGCAGTACTTC

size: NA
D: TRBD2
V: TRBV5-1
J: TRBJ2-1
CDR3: CASSFGSGGASEQFF
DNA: TGCGCCAGCAGCTTCGGTAGCGGGGGGGCCTCTGAGCAGTTCTTC

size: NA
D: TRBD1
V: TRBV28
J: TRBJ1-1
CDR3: CASSLGTGGFTEAFF
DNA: TGTGCCAGCAGTTTAGGGACAGGGGGATTCACTGAAGCTTTCTTT

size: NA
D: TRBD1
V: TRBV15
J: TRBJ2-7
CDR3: CATSRDRRQGPYEQYF
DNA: TGTGCCACCAGCAGAGACCGCCGACAGGGCCCCTACGAGCAGTACTTC

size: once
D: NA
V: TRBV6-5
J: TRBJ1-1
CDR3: CASSYLGGNTEAFF
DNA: TGTGCCAGCAGTTACTTAGGGGGGAACACTGAAGCTTTCTTT

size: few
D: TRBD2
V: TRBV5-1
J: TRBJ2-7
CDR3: CASSLVPGGEREQYF
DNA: TGCGCCAGCAGCTTGGTGCCGGGGGGTGAGCGCGAGCAGTACTTC

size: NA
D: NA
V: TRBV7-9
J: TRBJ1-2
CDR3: CSSSLARATANYGYTF
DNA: TGTTCCAGCAGCTTAGCTCGAGCGACAGCAAATTATGGCTACACCTTC

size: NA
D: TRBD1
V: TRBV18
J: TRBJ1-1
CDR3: CASSQAGTENTEAFF
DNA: TGTGCCAGCTCACAAGCCGGGACAGAAAACACTGAAGCTTTCTTT

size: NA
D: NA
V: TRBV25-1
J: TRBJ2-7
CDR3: CASSTTDSGYEQYF
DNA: TGTGCCAGCAGTACCACCGACAGTGGCTACGAGCAGTACTTC

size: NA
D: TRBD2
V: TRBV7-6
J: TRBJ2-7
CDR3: CASSLVGGAYEQYF
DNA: TGTGCCAGCAGCTTAGTGGGGGGGGCCTACGAGCAGTACTTC

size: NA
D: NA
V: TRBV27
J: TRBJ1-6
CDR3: CASSWGTGSPLHF
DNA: TGTGCCAGCTCGTGGGGTACAGGTTCACCCCTCCACTTT

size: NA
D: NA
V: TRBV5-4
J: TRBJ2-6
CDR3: CASSRGSGVGANVLTF
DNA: TGTGCCAGCAGTCGCGGGTCCGGCGTCGGGGCCAACGTCCTGACTTTC

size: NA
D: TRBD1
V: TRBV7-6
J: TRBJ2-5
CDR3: CASSSLQGKETQYF
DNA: TGTGCCAGCAGCTCATTACAGGGGAAAGAGACCCAGTACTTC

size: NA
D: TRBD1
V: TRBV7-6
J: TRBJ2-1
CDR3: CASSLADRDNEQFF
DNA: TGTGCCAGCAGCTTAGCCGACAGGGACAATGAGCAGTTCTTC